The 17 T cell receptor beta chains below all came from one sample that was sequenced in a study of blood T cell repertoires in COVID-19. Sequenced by immunoSEQ multiplex PCR; TCRdb stores in-frame clones only, minus some. In the table there are roughly 330,000 clones, around 87% of which are singletons. Sequenced: PBMCs or T cells enriched from blood (not recorded which). Receptors were obtained from a woman in her thirties who had recovered from COVID-19.

This clone was found a few times. This sequence joins TRBV3-1 (or the pseudogene TRBV3-2) and TRBJ2-3; 10 bases line up with TRBD2. Germline loops: CDR1 LGHDT, CDR2 YNNKEL (reference sequence). The CDR3 extends over 18 amino acids. Unmatched junction bases numbered 11, after V lost 0 bases and J lost 5 bases. CDR3 sequence reads: CASSQDRASGGLLDTQYF. In DNA form, the CDR3 reads TGTGCCAGCAGCCAAGATCGGGCTAGCGGGGGCCTACTAGATACGCAGTATTTT.

The rearrangement links TRBV5-1 to TRBJ2-7; 7 bases align to TRBD1. This CDR3 has 17 residues. The V segment lost 1 base and the J segment 0 bases; nucleotides outside the gene matches: 10. Germline V lookup: CDR1 SGHRS, CDR2 YFSETQ. CDR3 coding DNA: TGCGCCAGCAGCTTGTTTTACCGGGACAGCAGCTCCTACGAGCAGTACTTC. Translated: CASSLFYRDSSSYEQYF.

This clone appeared once. This sequence joins TRBV20-1 and TRBJ1-1; tentative D call: TRBD1 (5 bases). The germline V gene encodes CDR1 DFQATT and CDR2 SNEGSKA (reference sequence). The ends were cut back, 3 bases at V and 3 bases at J, with 11 bases in the middle. The CDR3 contains 13 residues. CDR3 sequence: CSASPGGDTEAFF. The DNA for the CDR3 is TGCAGTGCTAGTCCGGGGGGGGACACTGAAGCTTTCTTT.

The sample holds one count of this clone. The gene calls are TRBV6-5 and TRBJ1-2, with a tentative D call TRBD1 (6 bases). The CDR3 spans 14 residues. Germline V gene sequence: CDR1 MNHEY, CDR2 SVGAGI. Trimming removed 8 bases from V and 2 bases from J, with 15 bases in between. CDR3 region: CASRLYTGNYGYTF. The CDR3 coding sequence is TGTGCCAGCCGCCTCTATACAGGGAACTATGGCTACACCTTC.

This clone has just one count. This rearrangement joins TRBV5-4 to TRBJ1-3; 7 bases are a match to TRBD1. Unmatched junction bases numbered 9, after V lost 3 bases and J lost 0 bases. Germline CDR1 SGHNT, CDR2 YYREEE (reference sequence). The CDR3 totals 17 residues. The CDR3 DNA reads as TGTGCCAGCAGCTACTGGACAGGCCGCATCTCTGGAAACACCATATATTTT. It is translated as CASSYWTGRISGNTIYF. The complete variable domain, with remaining parts taken from reference TRBV5-4 and TRBJ1-3, reads ETGVTQSPTHLIKTRGQQVTLRCSSQSGHNTVSWYQQALGQGPQFIFQYYREEENGRGNFPPRFSGLQFPNYSSELNVNALELDDSALYLCASSYWTGRISGNTIYFGEGSWLTVV.

This chain connects TRBV14 to TRBJ1-6, with 12 bases identical to TRBD1. The CDR3 runs to 15 residues. Unmatched junction bases numbered 3, after V lost 4 bases and J lost 8 bases. Germline-derived CDR1 and CDR2 are SGHDN and FVKESK. The DNA for the CDR3 is TGTGCCAGCAGCCGGGACAGGGGGCAATATTCACCCCTCCACTTT. Protein: CASSRDRGQYSPLHF.

The chain carries TRBV9 and TRBJ2-4, with 7 bases lining up with TRBD2. Germline V lookup: CDR1 SGDLS, CDR2 YYNGEE. CDR3 length: 14 residues. The V and J ends lost 3 bases and 9 bases, in that order; junction bases with no gene match: 9. The CDR3 nucleotides read TGTGCCAGCAGCGATGGGACGGGAGGCGTCATTCAGTACTTC. Translated, it gives CASSDGTGGVIQYF.

The V gene is TRBV5-4, the J gene TRBJ1-1; D remains ambiguous. V was pared by 3 bases and J by 4 bases, with 10 bases between. This CDR3 is built from 13 residues. Germline V gene data show CDR1 as SGHNT and CDR2 as YYREEE (reference sequence). The CDR3 DNA follows: TGTGCCAGCAGCTCATATCCCGGCACTGAAGCTTTCTTT. It specifies CASSSYPGTEAFF. The full variable domain, its missing parts supplied by reference TRBV5-4 and TRBJ1-1, is ETGVTQSPTHLIKTRGQQVTLRCSSQSGHNTVSWYQQALGQGPQFIFQYYREEENGRGNFPPRFSGLQFPNYSSELNVNALELDDSALYLCASSSYPGTEAFFGQGTRLTVV.

V is TRBV5-4 and J is TRBJ2-2; D gene uncertain. The CDR3 totals 13 residues. The V and J ends lost 0 bases and 6 bases respectively, with 6 bases between them. Per the germline V gene, CDR1 is SGHNT and CDR2 is YYREEE (reference sequence). The CDR3 loop reads CASSLATSGELFF. Written as DNA, the CDR3 is TGTGCCAGCAGCTTGGCAACTTCCGGGGAGCTGTTTTTT.

This chain joins TRBV2 and TRBJ1-5; 7 bases are shared with TRBD1. There are 14 residues in the CDR3. Germline-derived CDR1 and CDR2 are SNHLY and FYNNEI. With 8 bases clipped from V and 5 bases from J, the junction kept 9 bases outside the gene matches. CDR3 sequence: CASSDRAGDQPQHF. Here the CDR3 DNA reads TGTGCCAGCTCCGACAGGGCCGGGGATCAGCCCCAGCATTTT.

CDR3 region: CATSRQMGRGATGELFF. The CDR3, as DNA: TGTGCCACCAGCAGACAAATGGGGAGGGGAGCCACCGGGGAGCTGTTTTTT. The chain carries TRBV15 and TRBJ2-2; 7 bases are shared with TRBD2. CDR3 size: 17 residues. V dropped 2 bases and J dropped 4; count of bases not matched to a gene: 10. The V gene's germline CDR1 is LNHNV and CDR2 YYDKDF (reference sequence).

The V gene is TRBV16, the J gene TRBJ1-5; possibly TRBD1 for D (6 bases). Germline V gives CDR1 KGHSY, CDR2 FQNENV. The CDR3 extends over 15 amino acids. V shed 1 base and J shed 4 bases, with 11 bases lying between them. The CDR3 protein is CASSQWYRENQPQHF. DNA of the CDR3: TGTGCCAGCAGCCAATGGTACAGGGAGAATCAGCCCCAGCATTTT.

The chain links TRBV4-3 to TRBJ1-2; D possibly corresponds to TRBD1 (5 bases). V was cut by 1 base and J by 4 bases, with 13 bases left in between. The germline gives CDR1 LGHNA, CDR2 YSLEER. The CDR3 is 15 residues long. CDR3 in DNA: TGCGCCAGCAGCCAAGCCGCCGGGGGAGGCTATGGCTACACCTTC. Its translation: CASSQAAGGGYGYTF.

The chain links TRBV11-2 to TRBJ2-5; 9 bases align to TRBD1. The junction had 9 bases not matched to a gene; V was cut back by 5 bases and J by 5 bases. Germline CDR1 and CDR2: SGHAT and FQNNGV. This CDR3 contains 15 residues. CDR3 coding DNA: TGTGCCAGCAGCCCCGGGACAGGGATTTGGGAGACCCAGTACTTC. Its translation: CASSPGTGIWETQYF.

The V call is TRBV11-2, the J call TRBJ2-3; 9 nucleotides align to TRBD2. V was pared by 1 base and J by 2 bases, with 7 bases of the junction left unmatched. This CDR3 has 17 residues. Per the germline V gene, CDR1 is SGHAT and CDR2 is FQNNGV. The CDR3 bases are TGTGCCAGCAGCTTAGGGCGGGGGGGCTTATTCACAGATACGCAGTATTTT. Translating it yields CASSLGRGGLFTDTQYF.

This clone was seen only once. V usage is TRBV28 and J usage is TRBJ2-7; D is ambiguous. The CDR3 contains 15 residues. Per the germline V gene, CDR1 is MDHEN and CDR2 is SYDVKM. With 2 bases removed from V and 3 bases from J, the gap between germline ends came to 14 bases. CDR3: CASSLVGRLGYEQYF. CDR3 nucleotides: TGTGCCAGCAGTTTAGTTGGCAGGTTGGGCTACGAGCAGTACTTC.

Note on this clone: Other DNA sequences in the sample encode the same CDR3. The rearrangement uses TRBV7-9 and TRBJ2-2, with TRBD1 as a possible D gene (7 bases). Trimming took 4 bases from V and 5 from J, leaving 11 bases between them. Germline V gene lookup returns CDR1 SEHNR and CDR2 FQNEAQ (reference sequence). CDR3 length: 14 residues. The CDR3 spells CASSSQGGTGELFF. The CDR3 DNA sequence: TGTGCCAGCAGCTCTCAGGGGGGAACCGGGGAGCTGTTTTTT.